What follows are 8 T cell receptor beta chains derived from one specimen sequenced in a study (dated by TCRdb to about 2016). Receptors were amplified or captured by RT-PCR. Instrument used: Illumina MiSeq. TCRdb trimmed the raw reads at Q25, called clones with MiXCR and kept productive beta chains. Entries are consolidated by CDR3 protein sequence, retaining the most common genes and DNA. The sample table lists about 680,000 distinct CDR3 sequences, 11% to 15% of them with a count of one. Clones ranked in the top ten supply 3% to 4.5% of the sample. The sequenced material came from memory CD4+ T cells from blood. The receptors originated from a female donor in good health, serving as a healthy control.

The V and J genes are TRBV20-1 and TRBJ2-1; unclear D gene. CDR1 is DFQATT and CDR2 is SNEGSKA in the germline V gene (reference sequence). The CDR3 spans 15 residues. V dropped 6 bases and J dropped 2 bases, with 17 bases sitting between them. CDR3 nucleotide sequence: TGCAGTGCGAAGCCCCCTATGTTAGCCTACAATGAGCAGTTCTTC. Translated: CSAKPPMLAYNEQFF.

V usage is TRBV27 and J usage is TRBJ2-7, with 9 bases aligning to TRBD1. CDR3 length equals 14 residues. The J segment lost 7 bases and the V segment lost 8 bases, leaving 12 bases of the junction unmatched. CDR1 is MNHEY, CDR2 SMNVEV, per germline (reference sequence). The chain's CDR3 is CASSAGTGIWEQYF. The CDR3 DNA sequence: TGTGCCAGCTCCGCCGGGACAGGGATATGGGAGCAGTACTTC.

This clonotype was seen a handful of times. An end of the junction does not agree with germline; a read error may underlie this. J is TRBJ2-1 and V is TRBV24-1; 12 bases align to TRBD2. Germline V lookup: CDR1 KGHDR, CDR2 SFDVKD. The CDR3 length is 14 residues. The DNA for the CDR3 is TGTGCCACCAGTGACACTACTAGCGGGAGGCACTTCTACTTC. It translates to CATSDTTSGRHFYF.

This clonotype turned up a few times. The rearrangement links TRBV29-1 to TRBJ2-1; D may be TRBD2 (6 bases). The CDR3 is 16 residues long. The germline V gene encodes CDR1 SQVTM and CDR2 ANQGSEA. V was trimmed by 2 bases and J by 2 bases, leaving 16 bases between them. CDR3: CSVEPQTRLTYNEQFF. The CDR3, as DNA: TGCAGCGTTGAACCCCAGACTAGACTCACCTACAATGAGCAGTTCTTC.

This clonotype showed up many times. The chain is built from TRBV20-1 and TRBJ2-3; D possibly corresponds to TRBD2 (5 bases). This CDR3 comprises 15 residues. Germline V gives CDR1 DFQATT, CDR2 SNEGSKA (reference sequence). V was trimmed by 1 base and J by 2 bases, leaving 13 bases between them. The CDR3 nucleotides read TGCAGTGCTAGAGCTTGGAACCGGGACACAGATACGCAGTATTTT. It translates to CSARAWNRDTDTQYF.

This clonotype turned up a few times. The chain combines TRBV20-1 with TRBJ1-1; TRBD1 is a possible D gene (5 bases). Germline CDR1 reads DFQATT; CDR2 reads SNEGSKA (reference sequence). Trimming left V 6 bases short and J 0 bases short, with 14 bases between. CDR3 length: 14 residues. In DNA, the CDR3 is TGCAGTGCCCCGATAGGGGCGCTGAACACTGAAGCTTTCTTT. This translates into CSAPIGALNTEAFF.

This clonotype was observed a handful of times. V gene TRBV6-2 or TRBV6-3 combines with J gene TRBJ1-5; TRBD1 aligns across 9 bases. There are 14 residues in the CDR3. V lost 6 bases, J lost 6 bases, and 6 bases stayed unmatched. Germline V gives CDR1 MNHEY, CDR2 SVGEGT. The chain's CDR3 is CASRGQGLPQPQHF. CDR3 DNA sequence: TGTGCCAGCAGGGGACAGGGATTACCTCAGCCCCAGCATTTT.

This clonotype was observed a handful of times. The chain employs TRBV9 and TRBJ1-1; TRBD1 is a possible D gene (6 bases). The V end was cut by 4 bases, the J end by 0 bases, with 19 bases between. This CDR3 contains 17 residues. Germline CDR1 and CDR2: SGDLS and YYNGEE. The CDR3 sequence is CASSPRWGAGMNTEAFF. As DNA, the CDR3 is TGTGCCAGCAGCCCCCGTTGGGGGGCCGGAATGAACACTGAAGCTTTCTTT.